A single sample is the source of the 28 T cell receptor beta chains below, sequenced in a study of T cells in Graves' hyperthyroidism and ophthalmopathy. Template material for amplifying TCR beta CDR3 regions consisted of RNA transcripts. HTBI primers were employed in a first-round RT-PCR of the TCR CDR3. One entry per CDR3 protein results from TCRdb running MiXCR on the multiplex PCR reads. The data show a few hundred thousand distinct CDR3 sequences, with around a sixth seen just once and 25% to 35% held by the top ten. The sample consisted of blood. Every receptor here comes from a young woman with Graves' hyperthyroidism that later progressed to Graves' ophthalmopathy.

The table lists this clonotype with many counts. This rearrangement joins TRBV12-3 or TRBV12-4 to TRBJ1-1; tentatively, D is TRBD1 (6 bases). The CDR3 runs to 14 residues. V was clipped by 7 bases and J by 0 bases, with 12 bases between them. The CDR3 spells CASTLQGLNTEAFF. CDR3 bases: TGTGCCAGCACCCTACAGGGATTGAACACTGAAGCTTTCTTT.

This clonotype was detected only once. The rearrangement joins TRBV7-8 to TRBJ2-3, with D tentatively TRBD2 (5 bases). Trimming stripped 1 base from V and 4 bases from J, with 9 bases between. The CDR3 is 14 amino acids. Per the germline V gene, CDR1 is SGHVS and CDR2 is FQNEAQ. CDR3 sequence: CASSLVTGADTQYF. The DNA of the CDR3 is TGTGCCAGCAGCTTAGTGACCGGGGCAGATACGCAGTATTTT.

There are many counts of this clonotype. The chain couples TRBV18 to TRBJ2-5, with D unclear. Germline V gene lookup returns CDR1 KGHSH and CDR2 LQKENI. CDR3 length: 15 amino acids. Trimming took off 3 bases at V and 2 bases at J, with 13 bases between the two ends. The CDR3 here is CASSPSWESQETQYF. CDR3 nucleotide sequence: TGTGCCAGCTCACCTTCGTGGGAAAGTCAAGAGACCCAGTACTTC.

This chain connects TRBV6-1 to TRBJ2-2, with D unclear. V was clipped by 7 bases and J by 0 bases, with 9 bases between them. The CDR3 sequence is 14 residues long. The germline V gene encodes CDR1 MNHNS and CDR2 SASEGT. The CDR3 sequence is CASKWGTNTGELFF. CDR3 in DNA: TGTGCCAGCAAGTGGGGTACGAACACCGGGGAGCTGTTTTTT.

Note on this clonotype: Compared with germline, one end of the junction differs, possibly owing to a read error. The chain joins TRBV5-4 to TRBJ1-2; TRBD1 aligns across 8 bases. The CDR3 has 14 residues. Germline V CDR1 and CDR2: SGHNT, YYREEE (reference sequence). This CDR3 reads CASSLRGQAYGSTF. CDR3 in DNA: TGTGCCAGCAGCTTGCGGGGACAGGCCTATGGCTCCACCTTC.

The genes are TRBV15 and TRBJ2-2; TRBD2 aligns across 8 bases. With V trimmed by 6 bases and J by 3 bases, 6 bases remained unmatched. CDR3 size: 15 residues. Germline V lookup: CDR1 LNHNV, CDR2 YYDKDF (reference sequence). CDR3 DNA: TGTGCCACCAGTGGAGCGGGAGTTCACACCGGGGAGCTGTTTTTT. Amino acid sequence: CATSGAGVHTGELFF.

This clonotype was counted at least ten times. This chain connects TRBV6-1 to TRBJ1-4; D is uncertain. With 1 base removed from V and 6 bases from J, the gap between germline ends came to 15 bases. Germline loops: CDR1 MNHNS, CDR2 SASEGT. This CDR3 is built from 16 residues. The CDR3 bases are TGTGCCAGCAGTGAAGGTGATGGGGTGAGATATGAAAAACTGTTTTTT. Its translation is CASSEGDGVRYEKLFF.

This clonotype has ten or more counts. The rearrangement uses TRBV6-1 and TRBJ2-5; 7 bases match TRBD1. The CDR3 is made up of 15 amino acids. CDR1 and CDR2 from the germline V gene are MNHNS and SASEGT. V gave up 5 bases and J gave up 3 bases; unmatched junction bases: 9. DNA of the CDR3: TGTGCCAGCAGTCACACGACAGGGCGCGAAGAGACCCAGTACTTC. As protein: CASSHTTGREETQYF.

This clonotype turned up a few times. The chain links TRBV29-1 to TRBJ1-2; 8 positions match TRBD1. CDR3 length: 17 amino acids. Per germline, CDR1 SQVTM and CDR2 ANQGSEA. V lost 2 bases to trimming and J lost 0 bases; unmatched junction nucleotides: 11. CDR3 sequence (DNA): TGCAGCGTTGAATCTCGGACAGGGACAGCATCTAACTATGGCTACACCTTC. As protein: CSVESRTGTASNYGYTF.

CDR3 nucleotide sequence: TGTGCCAGCAGTGGCGTAGGACCGAGGAACTATGGCTACACCTTC. As protein: CASSGVGPRNYGYTF. V and J are TRBV25-1 and TRBJ1-2, with D uncertain. V was pared by 4 bases and J by 2 bases, with 14 bases between. Germline CDR1 and CDR2: MGHDK and SYGVNS. The CDR3 consists of 15 residues.

There are many counts of this clonotype. The chain carries TRBV5-1 and TRBJ2-7; weak D call: TRBD1 (7 bases). Looked up from germline, CDR1 is SGHRS and CDR2 is YFSETQ. The length of the CDR3 is 16 residues. The ends were cut back, 1 base at V and 5 bases at J, with 19 bases in the middle. The CDR3 is CASSLWAGQLYHEQYF. CDR3 nucleotides: TGCGCCAGCAGCTTGTGGGCGGGACAGCTTTACCACGAGCAGTACTTC.

With regard to this clonotype: A much larger clone lies a single base off, so this may be a read error. This chain uses TRBV30 with TRBJ2-7, with D tentatively TRBD2 (5 bases). Trimming pared 0 bases from V and 2 bases from J, leaving 8 bases between. This CDR3 spans 13 amino acids. CDR1 is GTSNPN, CDR2 SVGIG, per germline (reference sequence). Here the CDR3 reads CAWSVYGAYEQYF. The CDR3 DNA is TGTGCCTGGAGTGTATACGGGGCCTACGAGCAGTACTTC.

The table lists this clonotype with many counts. V usage is TRBV27 and J usage is TRBJ1-2, with D perhaps matching TRBD1 (6 bases). The CDR3 length is 17 residues. From germline, CDR1 is MNHEY and CDR2 SMNVEV (reference sequence). Trimming stripped 0 bases from V and 3 bases from J, with 17 bases between. The CDR3 is CASSLSNPRTAYYGYTF. The DNA of the CDR3 is TGTGCCAGCAGTTTATCAAACCCCCGGACAGCGTACTATGGCTACACCTTC.

This clonotype was counted at least ten times. The V call is TRBV5-6, the J call TRBJ2-5; no reliable D call. The CDR3 runs to 14 residues. Trimming left V 0 bases short and J 5 bases short, with 11 bases between. CDR1 is SGHDT, CDR2 YYEEEE, per germline. The CDR3 coding sequence is TGTGCCAGCAGCTTGGCGTTCGTCGGGGAGACCCAGTACTTC. Translated: CASSLAFVGETQYF.

Comment on this clonotype: A much larger clone lies a single base off, so this may be a read error. The rearrangement links TRBV20-1 to TRBJ2-2; 9 bases align to TRBD2. Germline CDR1 reads DFQATT; CDR2 reads SNEGSKA (reference sequence). The CDR3 covers 15 residues. Unmatched junction bases numbered 12, after V lost 3 bases and J lost 10 bases. CDR3 in amino acids: CSASPAGGVAVELFF. The CDR3 coding sequence is TGCAGTGCTAGTCCGGCGGGAGGGGTCGCCGTGGAGCTGTTTTTT.

This clonotype appeared a few times. The chain recombines TRBV20-1 with TRBJ2-7, with D perhaps being TRBD1 or TRBD2 (5 bases each). Deletions cut 0 bases from V and 0 bases from J, with 12 bases between. The CDR3 has 15 residues. Germline V CDR1 and CDR2: DFQATT, SNEGSKA (reference sequence). DNA for the CDR3: TGCAGTGCTAGAGACCCCGGGGACGGCTCCTACGAGCAGTACTTC. Protein: CSARDPGDGSYEQYF.

Ten or more counts support this clonotype. The chain uses TRBV2 and TRBJ2-5; tentatively, D is TRBD2 (6 bases). The CDR3 runs 14 residues. From germline, CDR1 is SNHLY and CDR2 FYNNEI. V lost 1 base to trimming and J lost 5 bases, with 11 bases between them. CDR3 region: CASSEGEEGETQYF. As DNA, the CDR3 is TGTGCCAGCAGTGAAGGGGAGGAGGGGGAGACCCAGTACTTC.

This clonotype was detected many times. The chain joins TRBV12-3 or TRBV12-4 to TRBJ1-5, with 9 nucleotides matching TRBD1. V trimming: 6 bases; J trimming: 6 bases; junction bases outside the gene matches: 9. The CDR3 has 15 residues. CDR3: CASRYGQGLRQPQHF. CDR3 in DNA: TGTGCCAGCAGGTATGGACAGGGGTTACGTCAGCCCCAGCATTTT.

V usage is TRBV4-1 and J usage is TRBJ2-1; possibly TRBD2 for D (6 bases). The CDR3 loop spans 16 amino acids. The V gene lost 1 base and the J gene lost 7 bases, with 17 bases spanning the gap. Per germline, CDR1 MGHRA and CDR2 YSYEKL. The CDR3 DNA sequence: TGCGCCAGCAGCCAAGGAGCGGACTATAGGTTTAATGAGCAGTTCTTC. Protein: CASSQGADYRFNEQFF.

This clonotype was seen many times. CDR3 sequence reads: CASSAGGPYEQYF. The CDR3 coding sequence is TGTGCCAGCAGCGCGGGGGGTCCCTACGAGCAGTACTTC. The gene calls are TRBV6-1 and TRBJ2-7; 8 bases fit TRBD2. Looked up from germline, CDR1 is MNHNS and CDR2 is SASEGT. The CDR3 has 13 residues. V was pared by 6 bases and J by 2 bases, with 3 bases of the junction left unmatched.

The CDR3 DNA is TGTGCCAGCAGCTTCCTAGCGGGAGTAGGTTCAGATACGCAGTATTTT. This codes for CASSFLAGVGSDTQYF. The chain is built from TRBV7-9 and TRBJ2-3, with 10 bases fitting TRBD2. This CDR3 has 16 residues. Losses at the gene ends were 3 bases for V and 4 bases for J; bases not matched to a gene: 7. Germline loops: CDR1 SEHNR, CDR2 FQNEAQ (reference sequence).

The chain couples TRBV30 to TRBJ2-3, with TRBD1 matching 8 bases. The CDR3 is 14 residues long. V dropped 5 bases and J dropped 2; count of bases not matched to a gene: 6. Germline CDR1 is GTSNPN and CDR2 is SVGIG (reference sequence). CDR3 in DNA: TGTGCCTGGGAAACAGGGGGGTACACAGATACGCAGTATTTT. Its translation: CAWETGGYTDTQYF. The full variable domain, its missing parts supplied by reference TRBV30 and TRBJ2-3, is SQTIHQWPATLVQPVGSPLSLECTVEGTSNPNLYWYRQAAGRGLQLLFYSVGIGQISSEVPQNLSASRPQDRQFILSSKKLLLSDSGFYLCAWETGGYTDTQYFGPGTRLTVL.

V is TRBV6-1 and J is TRBJ1-6; 8 positions match TRBD1. Germline V gene data show CDR1 as MNHNS and CDR2 as SASEGT. V lost 8 bases and J lost 10; bases outside the gene matches: 19. The CDR3 length is 17 residues. CDR3 bases: TGTGCCAGCGGTCATCGGACAGGGCCCGCATATGGATCACCCCTCCACTTT. This codes for CASGHRTGPAYGSPLHF.

With respect to this clonotype: A much larger clone lies a single base off, so this may be a read error. The V and J genes are TRBV29-1 and TRBJ2-1; D might be TRBD1 or TRBD2, each matching 7 bases. Per germline, CDR1 SQVTM and CDR2 ANQGSEA. The CDR3 runs to 14 residues. The CDR3 spells CNAEGAGEHNEQFF. Here the CDR3 DNA reads TGCAACGCCGAGGGGGCGGGAGAACACAATGAGCAGTTCTTC.

Worth noting for this clonotype: A much larger clone lies one base from this, so it may be a read error. The rearrangement uses TRBV29-1 and TRBJ2-7; 7 nucleotides match TRBD2. Germline loops: CDR1 SQVTM, CDR2 ANQGSEA. CDR3 length: 11 residues. CDR3 protein: CSVAGDYEQCF. The CDR3 DNA reads as TGCAGCGTTGCGGGGGACTACGAGCAGTGCTTC.

This clonotype has a count of ten or more. The gene calls are TRBV30 and TRBJ1-2; 7 bases agree with TRBD1. The junction had 11 bases not matched to a gene; V was cut back by 4 bases and J by 3 bases. The CDR3 loop spans 15 amino acids. CDR1 is GTSNPN, CDR2 SVGIG, per germline (reference sequence). Written as DNA, the CDR3 is TGTGCCTGGACCGGGTTGAGGGGGCTGGACTATGGCTACACCTTC. This sequence encodes CAWTGLRGLDYGYTF.

This clonotype occurred a few times. CDR3 amino acids: CASSLIWGQGRGNEQFF. The DNA for the CDR3 is TGTGCCAGCAGCCTTATCTGGGGACAGGGAAGAGGCAATGAGCAGTTCTTC. V gene TRBV27 combines with J gene TRBJ2-1; TRBD1 aligns across 9 bases. CDR1 is MNHEY, CDR2 SMNVEV, per germline (reference sequence). This CDR3 contains 17 residues. V was clipped by 6 bases and J by 6 bases; unmatched bases: 15.

There are many counts of this clonotype. This chain links TRBV7-8 with TRBJ2-3, with 7 bases lining up with TRBD2. J was trimmed by 3 bases and V by 7 bases; bases with no gene match: 7. The CDR3 has 14 residues. Per the germline V gene, CDR1 is SGHVS and CDR2 is FQNEAQ. CDR3 loop: CASILSGGTDTQYF. CDR3 nucleotide sequence: TGTGCCAGCATCCTCTCGGGGGGAACAGATACGCAGTATTTT.